This passage covers 4 T cell receptor beta chains from one sample sequenced in a study of T-cell memory formation after mild COVID-19. TCRdb redid the calling of the 5' RACE reads with MiXCR, one entry per CDR3 protein. The repertoire holds fewer than 200,000 distinct CDR3 sequences, with 13% as singletons. Source material: PBMCs or a T cell subset sorted from them (not recorded which). The receptors shown here come from a man younger than 35 who had mild COVID-19 (a few samples of this study predate the infection). Cell type and time point are not known.

The gene calls are TRBV7-2 and TRBJ1-4, with TRBD1 matching over 7 bases. After removal of 5 bases from V and 4 bases from J, the junction contained 10 bases not matched to a gene. CDR1 is SGHTA and CDR2 is FQGNSA in the germline V gene. The CDR3 contains 16 residues. DNA for the CDR3: TGTGCCAGCAGCCGATTTACAGGGGCGATTAATGAAAAACTGTTTTTT. Its protein is CASSRFTGAINEKLFF.

This clonotype occurred a few times. The CDR3 DNA reads TGTGCCCTCAAGGGGCAAGGGGACCCTTACGAGCAGTACTTC. Protein product: CALKGQGDPYEQYF. This rearrangement joins TRBV10-3 to TRBJ2-7, with D perhaps assigned TRBD1 or TRBD2 (5 bases each). The CDR3 totals 14 residues. Per the germline V gene, CDR1 is ENHRY and CDR2 is SYGVKD. V was pared by 11 bases and J by 4 bases, with 21 bases between.

The CDR3 protein is CASSLQGVEAFF. CDR3 nucleotide sequence: TGCGCCAGCAGCTTACAGGGAGTTGAAGCTTTCTTT. This sequence joins TRBV5-1 and TRBJ1-1; D is possibly TRBD1 (6 bases). Trimming cost V 2 bases and J 7 bases, with 9 bases left between them. The CDR3 consists of 12 residues. From germline, CDR1 is SGHRS and CDR2 YFSETQ.

This clonotype was seen just once. The rearrangement uses TRBV4-3 and TRBJ1-3; D not resolved. The CDR3 sequence is 17 residues long. V lost 0 bases and J lost 0, with 12 bases in between. The germline gives CDR1 LGHNA, CDR2 YSLEER. CDR3 in amino acids: CASSQDPLFLSGNTIYF. DNA of the CDR3: TGCGCCAGCAGCCAAGATCCTTTGTTCCTCTCTGGAAACACCATATATTTT.